Below, one T cell receptor (beta chain) is given with its context. The data stem from a study of blood T cell repertoires in COVID-19. The CDR3 runs to 15 residues. The ends lost 4 bases at V and 1 base at J; junction bases unmatched: 5. Looked up from germline, CDR1 is SGHRS and CDR2 is YFSETQ. The method was immunoSEQ multiplex PCR; TCRdb's version includes in-frame clones alone and lacks a portion of them. Altogether about 250,000 clones are present, around 85% being singletons, with the ten largest covering about 9.1%. The material sequenced was PBMCs or T cells enriched from blood (not recorded which). The receptor comes from a woman aged 50 to 60 with acute COVID-19. This chain joins TRBV5-1 and TRBJ1-1; 9 nucleotides line up with TRBD1. The CDR3 bases are TGCGCCAGCAGCGGGCGGACAGGGGAGAACACTGAAGCTTTCTTT. It yields the protein CASSGRTGENTEAFF.